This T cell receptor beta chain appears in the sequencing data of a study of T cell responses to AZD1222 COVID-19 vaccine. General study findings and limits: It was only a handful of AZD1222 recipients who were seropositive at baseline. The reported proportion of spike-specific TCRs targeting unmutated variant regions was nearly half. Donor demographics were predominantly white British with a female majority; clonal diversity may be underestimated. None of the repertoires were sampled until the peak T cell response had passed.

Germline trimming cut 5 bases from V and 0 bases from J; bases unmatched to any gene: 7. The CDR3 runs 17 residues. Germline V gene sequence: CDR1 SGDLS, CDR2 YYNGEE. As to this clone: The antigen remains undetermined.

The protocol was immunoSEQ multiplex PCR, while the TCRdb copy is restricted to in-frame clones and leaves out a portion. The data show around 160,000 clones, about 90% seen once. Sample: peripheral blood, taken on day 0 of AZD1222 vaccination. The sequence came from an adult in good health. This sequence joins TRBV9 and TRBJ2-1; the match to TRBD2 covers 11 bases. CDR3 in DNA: TGTGCCAGCAGTCACGGGACTAGCGGAAGCTCCTACAATGAGCAGTTCTTC. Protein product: CASSHGTSGSSYNEQFF.